The rows below give T cell receptor beta chains drawn from one sample of a study of cytotoxic CD8 clonotypes in ibrutinib-treated CLL. Sequencing was performed with immunoSEQ multiplex PCR; in TCRdb, only in-frame clones are kept and a portion is missing. The data contain approximately 74,000 clones, 75% to 85% of them singletons. Sample: PBMCs, taken at disease progression, from a patient treated with ibrutinib. The receptors derive from a human donor with chronic lymphocytic leukemia. Both conserved end residues are part of each CDR3. A D gene is named only where the DNA matches it firmly.

j_gene: TRBJ1-1; d_gene: NA; v_gene: TRBV6-5; CDR3aa: CASSYRSQALRTEAFF
j_gene: TRBJ1-5; d_gene: NA; v_gene: TRBV2; CDR3aa: CASSETSVSNQPQHF
j_gene: TRBJ2-7; d_gene: TRBD2; v_gene: TRBV4-2; CDR3aa: CASSQERGGHYEQYF
j_gene: TRBJ2-6; d_gene: NA; v_gene: TRBV5-4; CDR3aa: CASSWGHPGTGANVLTF
j_gene: TRBJ1-5; d_gene: TRBD1; v_gene: TRBV5-8; CDR3aa: CASSSGQPYSNQPQHF
j_gene: TRBJ1-4; d_gene: NA; v_gene: TRBV30; CDR3aa: CAWSVNEKLFF
j_gene: TRBJ2-7; d_gene: TRBD2; v_gene: TRBV28; CDR3aa: CASSWGGRYEQYF
j_gene: TRBJ2-7; d_gene: TRBD1; v_gene: TRBV6-1; CDR3aa: CASSEGQGTGEQYF
j_gene: TRBJ1-1; d_gene: NA; v_gene: TRBV6-5; CDR3aa: CASSYGDRLNTEAFF
j_gene: TRBJ2-5; d_gene: NA; v_gene: TRBV5-8; CDR3aa: CASSLYGVRVETQYF
j_gene: TRBJ2-1; d_gene: NA; v_gene: TRBV7-7; CDR3aa: CASSPPLGSSYNEQFF
j_gene: TRBJ2-1; d_gene: TRBD1; v_gene: TRBV10-1; CDR3aa: CASSPGQEYNEQFF
j_gene: TRBJ2-1; d_gene: NA; v_gene: TRBV7-7; CDR3aa: CASSPGTPEQFF
j_gene: TRBJ1-5; d_gene: NA; v_gene: TRBV5-1; CDR3aa: CASSYDGDNQPQHF
j_gene: TRBJ1-1; d_gene: NA; v_gene: TRBV18; CDR3aa: CASSPREEITEAFF
j_gene: TRBJ2-1; d_gene: TRBD2; v_gene: TRBV5-1; CDR3aa: CASSLAATSGSLAEQFF
j_gene: TRBJ2-1; d_gene: TRBD2; v_gene: TRBV5-1; CDR3aa: CASSSGTSGGYNEQFF
j_gene: TRBJ2-5; d_gene: NA; v_gene: TRBV2; CDR3aa: CASSRGPNEETQYF
j_gene: TRBJ2-3; d_gene: TRBD2; v_gene: TRBV7-2; CDR3aa: CASSLGMALAGIDTQYF
j_gene: TRBJ2-6; d_gene: NA; v_gene: TRBV10-1; CDR3aa: CASSDPGSGANVLTF
j_gene: TRBJ1-5; d_gene: NA; v_gene: TRBV28; CDR3aa: CASSFVGGGQPQHF
j_gene: TRBJ1-4; d_gene: TRBD1; v_gene: TRBV30; CDR3aa: CAWSEGFKAGGNEKLFF
j_gene: TRBJ2-1; d_gene: NA; v_gene: TRBV11-3; CDR3aa: CASSFVDGEQFF
j_gene: TRBJ2-1; d_gene: TRBD1; v_gene: TRBV5-4; CDR3aa: CASSPSPGGVFEQFF
j_gene: TRBJ1-2; d_gene: TRBD1; v_gene: TRBV7-2; CDR3aa: CASSIKTGYGYGYTF
j_gene: TRBJ1-4; d_gene: TRBD1; v_gene: TRBV25-1; CDR3aa: CASSGGYRGLSEKLFF
j_gene: TRBJ2-7; d_gene: TRBD2; v_gene: TRBV9; CDR3aa: CASSFEGTSGYEQYF
j_gene: TRBJ1-5; d_gene: NA; v_gene: TRBV19; CDR3aa: CASSYGGEGNQPQHF
j_gene: TRBJ2-3; d_gene: NA; v_gene: TRBV5-1; CDR3aa: CASTFRDSTDTQYF
j_gene: TRBJ2-7; d_gene: NA; v_gene: TRBV28; CDR3aa: CASSLPTPYEQYF
j_gene: TRBJ2-5; d_gene: NA; v_gene: TRBV6-1; CDR3aa: CASSRGQQETQYF
j_gene: TRBJ1-1; d_gene: NA; v_gene: TRBV2; CDR3aa: CASSEEWTRAGTEAFF
j_gene: TRBJ2-7; d_gene: TRBD1; v_gene: TRBV18; CDR3aa: CASSPGTGSHEQYF
j_gene: TRBJ1-4; d_gene: TRBD1; v_gene: TRBV28; CDR3aa: CASSKTGIEKLFF
j_gene: TRBJ2-7; d_gene: NA; v_gene: TRBV18; CDR3aa: CASSQVGSAGYEQYF
j_gene: TRBJ2-2; d_gene: NA; v_gene: TRBV6-1; CDR3aa: CASSFAGELFF
j_gene: TRBJ2-7; d_gene: TRBD1; v_gene: TRBV2; CDR3aa: CASTRDRGSEQYF
j_gene: TRBJ2-2; d_gene: NA; v_gene: TRBV5-4; CDR3aa: CASSLPPTNTGELFF
j_gene: TRBJ2-5; d_gene: NA; v_gene: TRBV6-4; CDR3aa: CASSEGPEGETQYF
j_gene: TRBJ2-3; d_gene: NA; v_gene: TRBV7-9; CDR3aa: CASSRDQTTRGDTQYF
j_gene: TRBJ2-3; d_gene: NA; v_gene: TRBV6-6; CDR3aa: CASRRATYDTQYF
j_gene: TRBJ1-2; d_gene: TRBD1; v_gene: TRBV19; CDR3aa: CASSPPGTAWDGYTF
j_gene: TRBJ2-1; d_gene: TRBD2; v_gene: TRBV9; CDR3aa: CASTKAGEPYNEQFF
j_gene: TRBJ1-2; d_gene: TRBD1; v_gene: TRBV27; CDR3aa: CASSKQGGFNYGYTF
j_gene: TRBJ2-3; d_gene: TRBD1; v_gene: TRBV2; CDR3aa: CASSEARGQGITDTQYF
j_gene: TRBJ2-2; d_gene: NA; v_gene: TRBV11-2; CDR3aa: CASRSTRAIYTGELFF
j_gene: TRBJ2-2; d_gene: TRBD2; v_gene: TRBV28; CDR3aa: CASKPAGASPAGELFF
j_gene: TRBJ1-3; d_gene: TRBD1; v_gene: TRBV5-1; CDR3aa: CASSPGQGGNTIYF
j_gene: TRBJ2-5; d_gene: NA; v_gene: TRBV9; CDR3aa: CASSVRVNGETQYF
j_gene: TRBJ1-1; d_gene: TRBD1; v_gene: TRBV9; CDR3aa: CASSRDRVTEAFF
j_gene: TRBJ1-2; d_gene: TRBD1; v_gene: TRBV7-2; CDR3aa: CASSPQWTGYGYTF